These 25 T cell receptor beta chains were all obtained from the same sample, sequenced in a study of cytomegalovirus exposure and HLA in healthy donors. Profiled with immunoSEQ multiplex PCR; TCRdb holds only in-frame clones, not every one. The repertoire holds around 200,000 clones, with about four fifths as singletons. The sample comprised PBMCs. All receptors come from a woman between 18 and 30 years old in good health and CMV-seropositive.

The chain recombines TRBV28 with TRBJ1-5; 8 bases line up with TRBD1. The CDR3 extends over 17 amino acids. Germline V gives CDR1 MDHEN, CDR2 SYDVKM. Trimming took 0 bases from V and 0 from J; bases not matched to a gene: 4. CDR3: CASSLWPGGNSNQPQHF. For the CDR3, the DNA is TGTGCCAGCAGTTTATGGCCAGGGGGCAATAGCAATCAGCCCCAGCATTTT.

There are many counts of this clone. This chain joins TRBV4-1 and TRBJ1-6, with unresolved D. In germline, CDR1 is MGHRA, CDR2 YSYEKL. The CDR3 loop spans 13 amino acids. V was cut by 1 base and J by 7 bases, with 5 bases left in between. The CDR3 spells CASSQVQNSPLHF. The CDR3 DNA reads as TGCGCCAGCAGCCAAGTCCAGAATTCACCCCTCCACTTT.

The rearrangement uses TRBV5-1 and TRBJ1-5, with D perhaps TRBD1 (5 bases). The CDR3 extends over 14 amino acids. The germline V and J ends were trimmed by 0 bases and 5 bases, with 9 bases remaining between them. The germline V gene has CDR1 SGHRS and CDR2 YFSETQ. The CDR3 loop is CASSLGGADQPQHF. The CDR3 DNA reads as TGCGCCAGCAGCTTGGGTGGGGCTGATCAGCCCCAGCATTTT.

The rearrangement uses TRBV7-2 and TRBJ2-1; 9 bases map to TRBD2. This CDR3 comprises 15 residues. Germline CDR1 reads SGHTA; CDR2 reads FQGNSA. Trimming took 1 base from V and 6 from J; bases not matched to a gene: 4. The CDR3 region has the DNA TGTGCCAGCAGCTTAGAGGCTAGCGGGGTCAATGAGCAGTTCTTC. It yields the protein CASSLEASGVNEQFF.

The V call is TRBV4-3, the J call TRBJ2-7; 9 positions match TRBD1. From germline, CDR1 is LGHNA and CDR2 YSLEER. Trimming removed 4 bases from V and 6 bases from J; junction bases left unmatched: 7. The CDR3 contains 14 residues. The CDR3 loop is CASSPGTGSLEQYF. CDR3 DNA: TGCGCCAGCAGCCCCGGGACAGGGTCGCTCGAGCAGTACTTC.

This clone was detected many times. V usage is TRBV2 and J usage is TRBJ2-7; D remains ambiguous. The CDR3 consists of 14 residues. V was clipped by 3 bases and J by 7 bases, with 16 bases between them. Germline-derived CDR1 and CDR2 are SNHLY and FYNNEI. The CDR3, as DNA: TGTGCCAGCAGTGAGGCCCTGTACAGTGGAGAGCAGTACTTC. This codes for CASSEALYSGEQYF.

The genes are TRBV27 and TRBJ2-7; D perhaps matches TRBD1 (5 bases). The CDR3 spans 14 residues. Germline CDR1 reads MNHEY; CDR2 reads SMNVEV (reference sequence). Trimming stripped 5 bases from V and 1 base from J, with 12 bases between. DNA of the CDR3: TGTGCCAGCAGTAGACAGCCCATATCCTACGAGCAGTACTTC. Its protein product is CASSRQPISYEQYF.

The chain uses TRBV7-8 and TRBJ2-5, with D possibly matching TRBD1 (6 bases). The CDR3 contains 12 residues. CDR1 is SGHVS and CDR2 is FQNEAQ in the germline V gene. V lost 5 bases and J lost 10, with 14 bases in between. CDR3 bases: TGTGCCAGCAGCGCAGGGGAGAGGGACCAGTACTTC. Encoded protein: CASSAGERDQYF.

The chain has TRBV7-9 and TRBJ1-2; D uncertain. Between the trimmed V and J ends, which lost 1 base and 2 bases, there was a span of 2 bases. This CDR3 has 12 residues. CDR1 SEHNR and CDR2 FQNEAQ come from the germline V gene (reference sequence). CDR3 bases: TGTGCCAGCAGCTTAGTAAACTATGGCTACACCTTC. Translation gives CASSLVNYGYTF.

This rearrangement joins TRBV5-8 to TRBJ2-3; 7 bases agree with TRBD2. J gave up 5 bases and V 2 bases, and 2 bases lay outside the gene matches. Germline loops: CDR1 SGHTS, CDR2 YDEGEE. The CDR3 has 13 amino acids. This chain's CDR3 is CASSFSGGDTQYF. In DNA form, the CDR3 reads TGTGCCAGCAGCTTTTCGGGGGGAGATACGCAGTATTTT.

The V gene is TRBV27, the J gene TRBJ1-1; TRBD1 matches 10 bases. CDR1 MNHEY and CDR2 SMNVEV come from the germline V gene (reference sequence). The CDR3 consists of 13 residues. The V gene end was trimmed by 6 bases and the J gene end by 10 bases; junction bases not matched to a gene: 8. This CDR3 reads CASSPTRDRGAFF. The CDR3, as DNA: TGTGCCAGCAGCCCTACCCGGGACAGGGGAGCTTTCTTT.

This clone was counted once. The junction does not match germline at one end; this may be a read error. This sequence joins TRBV7-2 and TRBJ2-3, with a possible D match to TRBD2 (7 bases). This CDR3 is built from 15 residues. CDR1 and CDR2 from the germline V gene are SGHTA and FQGNSA. The chain's CDR3 is CASTLRGGSTDTQYF. The CDR3 nucleotides read TGTGCCAGCACCTTAAGGGGGGGTTCCACAGATACGCAGTATTTT. Full variable domain (outside the CDR3, taken from reference TRBV7-2 and TRBJ2-3): GAGVSQSPSNKVTEKGKDVELRCDPISGHTALYWYRQSLGQGLEFLIYFQGNSAPDKSGLPSDRFSAERTGGSVSTLTIQRTQQEDSAVYLCASTLRGGSTDTQYFGPGTRLTVL.

V is TRBV2 and J is TRBJ1-4; no clear D. This CDR3 comprises 11 residues. Germline assignment: CDR1 SNHLY and CDR2 FYNNEI. With 6 bases removed from V and 6 bases from J, the gap between germline ends came to 5 bases. CDR3 in amino acids: CASRSDEKLFF. The CDR3 DNA follows: TGTGCCAGCAGATCCGATGAAAAACTGTTTTTT. Complete variable domain (other parts from reference TRBV2 and TRBJ1-4): EPEVTQTPSHQVTQMGQEVILRCVPISNHLYFYWYRQILGQKVEFLVSFYNNEISEKSEIFDDQFSVERPDGSNFTLKIRSTKLEDSAMYFCASRSDEKLFFGSGTQLSVL.

This chain connects TRBV2 to TRBJ2-3; 9 bases line up with TRBD1. This CDR3 is 16 amino acids long. Germline trimming cut 4 bases from V and 4 bases from J; bases unmatched to any gene: 9. The germline CDR1 and CDR2 sequences are SNHLY and FYNNEI. The CDR3 DNA sequence: TGTGCCAGCAGTGCCCAATGGGACAGGGTTTCAGATACGCAGTATTTT. Amino acid sequence: CASSAQWDRVSDTQYF.

The genes are TRBV5-1 and TRBJ2-7; no firm D call. The CDR3 has 13 residues. The V gene's germline CDR1 is SGHRS and CDR2 YFSETQ. V lost 0 bases, J lost 6 bases, and 10 bases lay in between. The CDR3: CASSLVLAGEQYF. The CDR3 DNA is TGCGCCAGCAGCTTGGTTCTCGCCGGCGAGCAGTACTTC.

The V and J genes are TRBV20-1 and TRBJ2-1; a possible D gene is TRBD1 (6 bases). The V end was cut by 5 bases, the J end by 14 bases, with 16 bases between. Germline V CDR1 and CDR2: DFQATT, SNEGSKA (reference sequence). The length of the CDR3 is 11 residues. The CDR3 protein is CSAPLQGFEFF. The CDR3 bases are TGCAGTGCTCCCTTACAGGGCTTTGAGTTCTTC.

The rearrangement joins TRBV19 to TRBJ1-2, with D tentatively TRBD1 (5 bases). From germline, CDR1 is LNHDA and CDR2 SQIVND (reference sequence). V was cut by 6 bases and J by 8 bases, with 16 bases left in between. CDR3 length equals 13 residues. The CDR3 region has the DNA TGTGCCAGTAGGCAGGGTGCAGGATACGGCTACACCTTC. Amino acid sequence: CASRQGAGYGYTF. Supplemented by reference TRBV19 and TRBJ1-2, the full variable domain reads DGGITQSPKYLFRKEGQNVTLSCEQNLNHDAMYWYRQDPGQGLRLIYYSQIVNDFQKGDIAEGYSVSREKKESFPLTVTSAQKNPTAFYLCASRQGAGYGYTFGSGTRLTVV.

The chain has TRBV19 and TRBJ2-3; 7 positions match TRBD2. Germline V gene lookup returns CDR1 LNHDA and CDR2 SQIVND (reference sequence). V was pared by 8 bases and J by 1 base, with 3 bases of the junction left unmatched. The CDR3 loop spans 13 amino acids. Here the CDR3 DNA reads TGTGCCAGTGACCGGGGGGGCACAGATACGCAGTATTTT. The encoded protein is CASDRGGTDTQYF.

The V call is TRBV7-2, the J call TRBJ1-6; weak D call: TRBD1 (5 bases). The CDR3 has 16 residues. Germline V CDR1 and CDR2: SGHTA, FQGNSA. With 3 bases removed from V and 10 bases from J, the gap between germline ends came to 19 bases. The DNA for the CDR3 is TGTGCCAGCAGCTTCTATGGTGGGCCAGGGCGATCACCCCTCCACTTT. This translates into CASSFYGGPGRSPLHF.

This chain uses TRBV19 with TRBJ2-3; 11 nucleotides match TRBD2. The CDR3 sequence is 18 residues long. The J segment lost 2 bases and the V segment lost 6 bases, leaving 13 bases of the junction unmatched. Germline V lookup: CDR1 LNHDA, CDR2 SQIVND (reference sequence). The CDR3 protein is CASSTHELTSGATDTQYF. In DNA, the CDR3 is TGTGCCAGTAGCACTCACGAGCTGACTAGCGGGGCCACAGATACGCAGTATTTT. The full variable domain, with the rest looked up from reference TRBV19 and TRBJ2-3, is DGGITQSPKYLFRKEGQNVTLSCEQNLNHDAMYWYRQDPGQGLRLIYYSQIVNDFQKGDIAEGYSVSREKKESFPLTVTSAQKNPTAFYLCASSTHELTSGATDTQYFGPGTRLTVL.

The rearrangement joins TRBV6-5 to TRBJ2-1; D is possibly TRBD2 (6 bases). This CDR3 is 13 amino acids long. CDR1 MNHEY and CDR2 SVGAGI come from the germline V gene. The V end lost 5 bases, the J end lost 11 bases, and 16 bases lay between the germline ends. This chain's CDR3 is CASSDDGGAQQFF. The DNA for the CDR3 is TGTGCCAGCAGTGACGATGGCGGGGCCCAGCAGTTCTTC.

V gene TRBV6-1 combines with J gene TRBJ1-1; 7 bases are shared with TRBD1. Germline values: CDR1 MNHNS, CDR2 SASEGT. Unmatched junction bases numbered 5, after V lost 4 bases and J lost 6 bases. The CDR3 runs 13 residues. This CDR3 reads CASSGQGVSEAFF. For the CDR3, the DNA is TGTGCCAGCAGTGGTCAGGGGGTCTCTGAAGCTTTCTTT.

In DNA form, the CDR3 reads TGTGCCAGCTCACCACGGCAGTGGTATGGCTACACCTTC. It specifies CASSPRQWYGYTF. This rearrangement joins TRBV18 to TRBJ1-2; no reliable D call. The germline V gene has CDR1 KGHSH and CDR2 LQKENI. The CDR3 totals 13 residues. Trimming took 1 base from V and 5 from J, leaving 8 bases between them. The full variable domain, rest sourced from reference TRBV18 and TRBJ1-2, is NAGVMQNPRHLVRRRGQEARLRCSPMKGHSHVYWYRQLPEEGLKFMVYLQKENIIDESGMPKERFSAEFPKEGPSILRIQQVVRGDSAAYFCASSPRQWYGYTFGSGTRLTVV.

This chain connects TRBV27 to TRBJ1-2; TRBD1 might be the D (5 bases). This CDR3 is 12 amino acids long. V gave up 6 bases and J gave up 4 bases, with 9 bases separating them. Germline-derived CDR1 and CDR2 are MNHEY and SMNVEV (reference sequence). CDR3 coding DNA: TGTGCCAGCAGCCCGACAGTCTATGGCTACACCTTC. Translated: CASSPTVYGYTF.

This chain links TRBV14 with TRBJ2-3, with 8 bases matching TRBD2. The CDR3 extends over 13 amino acids. V was pared by 6 bases and J by 1 base, with 0 bases of the junction left unmatched. Looked up from germline, CDR1 is SGHDN and CDR2 is FVKESK. CDR3 loop: CASRLAGTDTQYF. CDR3 DNA sequence: TGTGCCAGCAGACTAGCGGGCACAGATACGCAGTATTTT.